Given below is one T cell receptor beta chain in context. Its cognate antigen is unknown. This sample is part of a study of post-analysis software for immune sequencing data. General observations from the study: Normalized Chao1 diversity was significantly reduced in patients versus controls. With TRBV5-6, TRBV5-1 and TRBV20-1 included, 4 or 5 TRBV segments were more frequent in patients than in controls.

V was cut by 4 bases and J by 4 bases, with 18 bases left in between. This CDR3 is 15 amino acids long. CDR1 and CDR2 from the germline V gene are DFQATT and SNEGSKA (reference sequence). TCR beta cDNA libraries included unique molecular identifiers. MiXCR, run by TCRdb on the PCR reads, gives a single entry per CDR3 protein. This table holds around 440,000 distinct CDR3 sequences, approximately 46% found once. This sequence originates from a girl aged 10-17 years with multiple sclerosis. The chain has TRBV20-1 and TRBJ2-3, with a possible D match to TRBD2 (6 bases). Sequenced sample: blood. CDR3 residues: CSAIPLAPPADTQYF. Written as DNA, the CDR3 is TGCAGTGCTATCCCACTAGCCCCTCCCGCAGATACGCAGTATTTT.